This TCR beta chain was identified in a study of shared clonotypes between healthy human individuals. CDR3 length: 15 residues. Per the germline V gene, CDR1 is SGHNT and CDR2 is YENEEA. V trimming: 1 base; J trimming: 2 bases; junction bases outside the gene matches: 4. This table comes from immunoSEQ multiplex PCR, and its TCRdb copy is limited to in-frame clones, with some not included. Of more than 2,000,000 clones detected, more than 90% appear once; the ten largest clones hold over 0.12%. All donors were Caucasian adults living in Nashville, Tennessee. The sequence was obtained from a young man in good health. Sequencing was done on a sample of naive CD4+ T cells sorted from blood. The subset was: CD45RA+ positively selected. This chain connects TRBV11-3 to TRBJ2-5, with TRBD2 identical over 7 bases. In DNA, the CDR3 is TGTGCCAGCAGCTTAGGGACCGGGAGGCAAGAGACCCAGTACTTC. Amino acid sequence: CASSLGTGRQETQYF.